The 27 T cell receptor beta chains presented below share a single source sample, sequenced in a study of vaccination effects on CD4 cells after COVID-19. These receptors' targets are unknown. Sequenced by immunoSEQ multiplex PCR; TCRdb stores in-frame clones only, minus some. There are 20,000 to 25,000 clones in the sample; approximately 79% occur only once, and 9.1% lies in the top ten. Peptide-pool stimulation followed by sequencing identified expanded antigen-specific CD4+ clonotypes in the ViraFEST assay. With around ten days of culture completed, CD4+ T cells were isolated. Nucleocapsid antibodies stayed negative before and after vaccination, showing no earlier SARS-CoV-2 infection. The input for sequencing was CD4+ T cells from PBMCs cultured with HCoV-NL63 spike peptides, taken before COVID-19 vaccination. The source is a human donor who received a COVID-19 vaccine.

The genes are TRBV27 and TRBJ1-2; the D is unclear. V was pared by 4 bases and J by 0 bases, with 12 bases between. Germline-derived CDR1 and CDR2 are MNHEY and SMNVEV (reference sequence). This CDR3 is 15 amino acids long. The CDR3 nucleotides read TGTGCCAGCAGTTCCCGAGGGCTCCCTAACTATGGCTACACCTTC. Translation: CASSSRGLPNYGYTF.

This clone appeared a few times. The chain links TRBV4-1 to TRBJ1-3, with a possible D match to TRBD1 (6 bases). Germline-derived CDR1 and CDR2 are MGHRA and YSYEKL. V lost 1 base and J 0 bases, leaving 13 bases between the germline ends. CDR3 length equals 17 residues. CDR3 loop: CASSQGAQGNSGNTIYF. In DNA, the CDR3 is TGCGCCAGCAGCCAAGGCGCACAGGGAAACTCTGGAAACACCATATATTTT.

The chain couples TRBV4-1 to TRBJ1-5; possible D gene TRBD1, 6 bases. Germline CDR1 is MGHRA and CDR2 is YSYEKL. CDR3 length: 15 residues. V gave up 7 bases and J gave up 1 base, with 14 bases separating them. The CDR3 bases are TGCGCCAGCATCGGGGGGCCTGTGAGCAATCAGCCCCAGCATTTT. This translates into CASIGGPVSNQPQHF.

This chain joins TRBV5-1 and TRBJ1-2, with D perhaps TRBD1 (5 bases). Trimming removed 4 bases at V and 4 bases at J, with 20 bases between. The germline gives CDR1 SGHRS, CDR2 YFSETQ. The CDR3 is made up of 16 amino acids. The CDR3: CASSRSRGAAIYGYTF. The CDR3, as DNA: TGCGCCAGCAGCCGATCCCGTGGGGCAGCTATCTATGGCTACACCTTC.

The chain combines TRBV5-1 with TRBJ1-1, with a tentative D call TRBD1 (6 bases). Trimming removed 3 bases at V and 4 bases at J, with 13 bases between. Germline values: CDR1 SGHRS, CDR2 YFSETQ. This CDR3 comprises 14 residues. CDR3: CASSSRTVGTEAFF. The CDR3 nucleotides read TGCGCCAGCAGCTCCCGGACAGTGGGCACTGAAGCTTTCTTT. Complete variable domain (other parts from reference TRBV5-1 and TRBJ1-1): KAGVTQTPRYLIKTRGQQVTLSCSPISGHRSVSWYQQTPGQGLQFLFEYFSETQRNKGNFPGRFSGRQFSNSRSEMNVSTLELGDSALYLCASSSRTVGTEAFFGQGTRLTVV.

This chain connects TRBV5-3 to TRBJ1-2; tentative D call: TRBD1 (5 bases). TRBV5-3 is recorded as an ORF, its role being uncertain. This CDR3 spans 17 amino acids. V lost 1 base, J lost 0 bases, and 16 bases lay in between. CDR3 residues: CARSLTYGDEANYGYTF. Here the CDR3 DNA reads TGTGCCAGAAGCTTGACCTACGGGGACGAAGCTAACTATGGCTACACCTTC.

This chain connects TRBV5-6 to TRBJ1-2, with D uncertain. The CDR3 runs 15 residues. From germline, CDR1 is SGHDT and CDR2 YYEEEE. Trimming left V 3 bases short and J 7 bases short, with 19 bases between. DNA of the CDR3: TGTGCCAGCAGCTCCTCGGGCCTACTAGAGTCTGGCTACACCTTC. It yields the protein CASSSSGLLESGYTF. Full variable domain (missing parts from reference TRBV5-6 and TRBJ1-2): DAGVTQSPTHLIKTRGQQVTLRCSPKSGHDTVSWYQQALGQGPQFIFQYYEEEERQRGNFPDRFSGHQFPNYSSELNVNALLLGDSALYLCASSSSGLLESGYTFGSGTRLTVV.

The chain is built from TRBV27 and TRBJ1-1, with a possible D match to TRBD1 (6 bases). Germline CDR1 reads MNHEY; CDR2 reads SMNVEV (reference sequence). CDR3 size: 13 residues. Between the trimmed V and J ends, which lost 5 bases and 9 bases, there was a span of 16 bases. CDR3 protein: CASSTILGGKAFF. The CDR3 nucleotides are TGTGCCAGCAGTACCATATTAGGGGGAAAAGCTTTCTTT.

This clone appeared a few times. The rearrangement links TRBV19 to TRBJ2-1; the match to TRBD2 covers 13 bases. J gave up 7 bases and V 6 bases, and 9 bases lay outside the gene matches. This CDR3 is built from 16 residues. Looked up from germline, CDR1 is LNHDA and CDR2 is SQIVND (reference sequence). The CDR3 bases are TGTGCCAGTAGAACGCTTGGACTAGCGGGAGAGAATGAGCAGTTCTTC. Its protein is CASRTLGLAGENEQFF.

The J gene is TRBJ1-6, the V gene TRBV10-2, with D unclear. Germline assignment: CDR1 WSHSY and CDR2 SAAADI. V shed 0 bases and J shed 9 bases, with 12 bases lying between them. This CDR3 is built from 15 residues. CDR3 amino acids: CASSESPSSGSPLHF. As DNA, the CDR3 is TGCGCCAGCAGTGAGTCTCCTTCTAGTGGTTCACCCCTCCACTTT.

Turning to this clone: Other DNA variants within this sample encode the same CDR3. The chain has TRBV2 and TRBJ2-6; no definite D call. This CDR3 spans 12 amino acids. Germline V lookup: CDR1 SNHLY, CDR2 FYNNEI. The ends were cut back, 4 bases at V and 2 bases at J, with 0 bases in the middle. Here the CDR3 reads CASSAGANVLTF. The CDR3 nucleotides read TGTGCCAGCAGTGCTGGGGCCAACGTCCTGACTTTC.

V and J are TRBV7-6 and TRBJ1-1, with unresolved D. CDR1 SGHVS and CDR2 FNYEAQ come from the germline V gene. Trimming left V 5 bases short and J 3 bases short, with 16 bases between. The CDR3 runs 15 residues. The CDR3 region has the DNA TGTGCCAGCAGCCCTCCGGACCTGGCGGACACTGAAGCTTTCTTT. Protein sequence: CASSPPDLADTEAFF. Together with reference TRBV7-6 and TRBJ1-1, the CDR3 gives the full variable domain: GAGVSQSPRYKVTKRGQDVALRCDPISGHVSLYWYRQALGQGPEFLTYFNYEAQQDKSGLPNDRFSAERPEGSISTLTIQRTEQRDSAMYRCASSPPDLADTEAFFGQGTRLTVV.

The V call is TRBV2, the J call TRBJ1-1; D is unclear. Germline CDR1 and CDR2: SNHLY and FYNNEI. This CDR3 has 14 residues. The germline V and J ends were trimmed by 4 bases and 1 base, with 10 bases remaining between them. CDR3 in amino acids: CASSGELGNTEAFF. In nucleotides, the CDR3 is TGTGCCAGCAGTGGGGAATTGGGGAACACTGAAGCTTTCTTT.

This clone was seen a single time. The chain combines TRBV6-5 with TRBJ2-3; the D call may be TRBD1 or TRBD2 (6 bases each). Germline V gives CDR1 MNHEY, CDR2 SVGAGI. The length of the CDR3 is 16 residues. The V end was cut by 2 bases, the J end by 4 bases, with 16 bases between. CDR3 region: CASSYLSPGGPDTQYF. The CDR3 DNA sequence: TGTGCCAGCAGTTACCTTTCCCCCGGGGGCCCAGATACGCAGTATTTT.

By sample share, this clone is medium-sized. J is TRBJ2-3 and V is TRBV12-3 or TRBV12-4, with 8 bases identical to TRBD2. The CDR3 sequence is 12 residues long. The V and J ends lost 6 bases and 8 bases, in that order; junction bases with no gene match: 4. CDR3 DNA sequence: TGTGCCAGCAGCTCACTAGCGGTTACGCAGTATTTT. Amino acid sequence: CASSSLAVTQYF.

The chain couples TRBV29-1 to TRBJ2-1; D call uncertain. Germline-derived CDR1 and CDR2 are SQVTM and ANQGSEA. Deletions cut 6 bases from V and 9 bases from J, with 24 bases between. The CDR3 is 15 amino acids. The CDR3: CSVPPPLISTGEQFF. The CDR3 bases are TGCAGCGTACCCCCCCCGTTAATCTCCACGGGTGAGCAGTTCTTC.

The chain couples TRBV5-1 to TRBJ2-3, with 9 bases aligning to TRBD1. The CDR3 runs 16 residues. V shed 5 bases and J 1 base; nucleotides not matched to a gene: 8. Germline V gene lookup returns CDR1 SGHRS and CDR2 YFSETQ. Written as DNA, the CDR3 is TGCGCCAGCAGTCTAACACAGGGGGCTGGCACAGATACGCAGTATTTT. Its translation: CASSLTQGAGTDTQYF.

The chain recombines TRBV25-1 with TRBJ2-7, with D unclear. Between the trimmed V and J ends, which lost 5 bases and 3 bases, there was a span of 8 bases. Germline values: CDR1 MGHDK, CDR2 SYGVNS. The CDR3 length is 12 residues. CDR3 bases: TGTGCCAGCAGTACCGTTTTCTACGAGCAGTACTTC. It translates to CASSTVFYEQYF.

This clone was seen more than once but under ten times. The chain joins TRBV29-1 to TRBJ2-7; 9 positions agree with TRBD1. The ends lost 4 bases at V and 5 bases at J; junction bases unmatched: 6. Germline CDR1 is SQVTM and CDR2 is ANQGSEA. This CDR3 comprises 13 residues. The CDR3 region is CSVALDRGDEQYF. In DNA, the CDR3 is TGCAGCGTTGCCCTCGACAGGGGGGACGAGCAGTACTTC.

The gene calls are TRBV5-4 and TRBJ2-5; D gene ambiguous. V gave up 0 bases and J gave up 5 bases, with 14 bases separating them. The germline gives CDR1 SGHNT, CDR2 YYREEE (reference sequence). The CDR3 is 15 amino acids. CDR3 protein: CASSLEQTPGETQYF. CDR3 DNA: TGTGCCAGCAGCTTGGAACAGACCCCCGGGGAGACCCAGTACTTC.

This clone was found once. The chain couples TRBV6-4 to TRBJ2-6, with no clear D. The CDR3 runs to 14 residues. Germline V lookup: CDR1 MRHNA, CDR2 SNTAGT. V lost 6 bases and J 0 bases, leaving 6 bases between the germline ends. CDR3 DNA sequence: TGTGCCAGCAGGAGTGACTCTGGGGCCAACGTCCTGACTTTC. Its translation: CASRSDSGANVLTF.

This clone is classed as medium-sized (0.01 to 0.1%). The J gene is TRBJ2-7, the V gene TRBV7-8; 14 nucleotides align to TRBD2. V lost 4 bases to trimming and J lost 6 bases; unmatched junction nucleotides: 2. The CDR3 sequence is 14 residues long. Germline V gene data show CDR1 as SGHVS and CDR2 as FQNEAQ. This CDR3 reads CASSWGLAGVEQYF. The CDR3 DNA follows: TGTGCCAGCAGCTGGGGACTAGCGGGAGTCGAGCAGTACTTC.

This chain uses TRBV2 with TRBJ2-1, with 12 bases fitting TRBD2. V shed 4 bases and J 8 bases; nucleotides not matched to a gene: 3. The CDR3 runs 14 residues. CDR1 and CDR2 (germline): SNHLY, FYNNEI. The CDR3 sequence is CASSGTSGVDEQFF. CDR3 nucleotide sequence: TGTGCCAGCAGTGGGACTAGCGGGGTCGATGAGCAGTTCTTC.

The rearrangement uses TRBV6-6 and TRBJ2-1; no clear D. Per the germline V gene, CDR1 is MNHNY and CDR2 is SVGAGI (reference sequence). V was shortened by 5 bases and J by 6 bases, with 17 bases between the two germline ends. The CDR3 spans 15 residues. Here the CDR3 reads CASSPVDRRSNEQFF. The CDR3 nucleotides are TGTGCCAGCAGTCCGGTGGATAGACGGTCCAATGAGCAGTTCTTC.

V is TRBV4-1 and J is TRBJ2-7, with TRBD1 matching 9 bases. CDR3 length: 16 residues. J lost 3 bases, V lost 0 bases, and 6 bases had no gene match. CDR1 is MGHRA, CDR2 YSYEKL, per germline. CDR3 nucleotides: TGCGCCAGCAGCCAAGAAGCCGGGACAGGGAACTACGAGCAGTACTTC. It yields the protein CASSQEAGTGNYEQYF.

V and J are TRBV24-1 and TRBJ2-2, with 10 bases aligning to TRBD2. After removal of 10 bases from V and 5 bases from J, the junction contained 6 bases not matched to a gene. The CDR3 loop spans 14 amino acids. Germline V gene sequence: CDR1 KGHDR, CDR2 SFDVKD. The CDR3 here is CATGGLAETGELFF. Written as DNA, the CDR3 is TGTGCCACGGGTGGACTAGCGGAGACCGGGGAGCTGTTTTTT.

This clone showed up just a few times. The chain uses TRBV18 and TRBJ2-3, with D unclear. The germline V gene encodes CDR1 KGHSH and CDR2 LQKENI. The CDR3 runs to 16 residues. With 1 base removed from V and 0 bases from J, the gap between germline ends came to 11 bases. In DNA, the CDR3 is TGTGCCAGCTCACCACGGAACGGTATCAGCACAGATACGCAGTATTTT. This encodes CASSPRNGISTDTQYF. Using reference TRBV18 and TRBJ2-3 for the parts outside the CDR3, the full variable domain is NAGVMQNPRHLVRRRGQEARLRCSPMKGHSHVYWYRQLPEEGLKFMVYLQKENIIDESGMPKERFSAEFPKEGPSILRIQQVVRGDSAAYFCASSPRNGISTDTQYFGPGTRLTVL.